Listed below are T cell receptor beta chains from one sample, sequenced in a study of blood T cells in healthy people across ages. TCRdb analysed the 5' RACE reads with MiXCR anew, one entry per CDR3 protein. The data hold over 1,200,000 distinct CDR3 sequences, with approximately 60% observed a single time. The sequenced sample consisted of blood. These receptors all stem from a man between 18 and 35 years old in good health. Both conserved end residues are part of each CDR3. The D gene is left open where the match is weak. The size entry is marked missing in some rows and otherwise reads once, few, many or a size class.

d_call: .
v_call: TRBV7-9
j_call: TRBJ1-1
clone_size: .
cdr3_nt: TGTGCCAGCAGCCCCCCGGCAGAGAAGGAGAACACTGAAGCTTTCTTT
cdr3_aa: CASSPPAEKENTEAFF

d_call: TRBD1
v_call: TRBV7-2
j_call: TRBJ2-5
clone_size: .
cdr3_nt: TGTGCCAACAGCTTAGGAGGACAGGGCTGGGAGACCCAGTACTTC
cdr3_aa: CANSLGGQGWETQYF

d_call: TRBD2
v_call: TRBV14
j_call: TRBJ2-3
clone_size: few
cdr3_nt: TGTGCCAGCAGCCAAGATTTGGGGACTAGCGGGAAATTGAGGACAGATACGCAGTATTTT
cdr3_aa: CASSQDLGTSGKLRTDTQYF

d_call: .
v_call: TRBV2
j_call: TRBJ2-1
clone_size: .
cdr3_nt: TGTGCCAGCAGCCTACGGACAGACAATGAGCAGTTCTTC
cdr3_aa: CASSLRTDNEQFF

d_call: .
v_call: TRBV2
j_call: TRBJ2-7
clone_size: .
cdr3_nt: TGTGCCAGCAGTGAAGATAGGGCTACCTTCTACGAGCAGTACTTC
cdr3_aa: CASSEDRATFYEQYF

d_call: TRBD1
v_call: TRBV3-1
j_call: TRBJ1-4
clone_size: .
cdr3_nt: TGTGCCAGCAGCCAAGGGCCCGGGACAGGGTACGAAAAACTGTTTTTT
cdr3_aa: CASSQGPGTGYEKLFF

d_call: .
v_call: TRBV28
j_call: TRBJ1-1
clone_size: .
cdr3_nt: TGTGCCAGCAGTTACCCTGGTACCGTGAACACTGAAGCTTTCTTT
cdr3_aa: CASSYPGTVNTEAFF

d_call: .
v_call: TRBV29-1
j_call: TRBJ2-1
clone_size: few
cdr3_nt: TGCAGCGTTTTGTTGTCGGGGAATGAGCAGTTCTTC
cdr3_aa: CSVLLSGNEQFF

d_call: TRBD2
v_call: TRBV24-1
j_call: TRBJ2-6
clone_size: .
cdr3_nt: TGTGCCACCAGTGCTCCTAGCGGTACATCTGGGGCCAACGTCCTGACTTTC
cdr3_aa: CATSAPSGTSGANVLTF

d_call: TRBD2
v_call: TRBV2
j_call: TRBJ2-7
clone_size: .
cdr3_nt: TGTGCCAGCAGTAAAGCTGCGGGAGTTGTCTACGAGCAGTACTTC
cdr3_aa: CASSKAAGVVYEQYF

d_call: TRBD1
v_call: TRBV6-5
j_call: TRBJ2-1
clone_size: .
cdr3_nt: TGTGCCAGCACGGGACAGGGCCGGGCGCAGTTCTTC
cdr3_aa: CASTGQGRAQFF

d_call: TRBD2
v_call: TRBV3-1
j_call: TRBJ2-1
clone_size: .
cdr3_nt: TGTGCCAGCAGACAAAGACTTGCGGGAGGTAAGGGTGAGCAGTTCTTC
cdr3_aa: CASRQRLAGGKGEQFF

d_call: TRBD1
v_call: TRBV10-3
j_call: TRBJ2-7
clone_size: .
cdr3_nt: TGTGCCGTCAGATTGACAGGGGAGGCCTACGAGCAGTACTTC
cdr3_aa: CAVRLTGEAYEQYF

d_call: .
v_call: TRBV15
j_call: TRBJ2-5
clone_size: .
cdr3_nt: TGTGCCACCAGCAGAGCGGGATCCCCAGAGACCCAGTACTTC
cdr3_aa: CATSRAGSPETQYF

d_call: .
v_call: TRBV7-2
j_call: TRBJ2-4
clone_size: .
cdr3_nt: TGTGCCAGCAGCTTTCGGGGGGCGGGGAAAAACATTCAGTACTTC
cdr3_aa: CASSFRGAGKNIQYF

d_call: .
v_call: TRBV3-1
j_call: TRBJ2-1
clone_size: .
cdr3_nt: TGTGCCAGCAGCCGACGGACGGCCTACAATGAGCAGTTCTTC
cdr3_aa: CASSRRTAYNEQFF

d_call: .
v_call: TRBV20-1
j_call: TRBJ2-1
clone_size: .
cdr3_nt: TGCAGTGCTAGAGATGTGGTCGGGCGGGTTCTTACGGATGAGCAGTTCTTC
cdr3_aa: CSARDVVGRVLTDEQFF

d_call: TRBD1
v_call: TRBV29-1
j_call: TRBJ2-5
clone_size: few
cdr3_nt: TGCAGCGACTGGACAGGGTTTGACCAAGAGACCCAGTACTTC
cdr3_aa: CSDWTGFDQETQYF

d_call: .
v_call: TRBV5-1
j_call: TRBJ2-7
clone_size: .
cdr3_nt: TGCGCCAGCAGCTCTACAGGGCTCGACGAGCAGTACTTC
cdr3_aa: CASSSTGLDEQYF

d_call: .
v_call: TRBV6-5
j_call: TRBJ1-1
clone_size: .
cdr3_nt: TGTGCCAGCAGTTACTTCATAACATCGGGACAATTGAACACTGAAGCTTTCTTT
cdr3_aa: CASSYFITSGQLNTEAFF

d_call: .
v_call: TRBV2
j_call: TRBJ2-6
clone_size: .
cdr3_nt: TGTGCCGGAATCCGGGACATTTTCTCTGGGGCCAACGTCCTGACTTTC
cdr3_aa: CAGIRDIFSGANVLTF

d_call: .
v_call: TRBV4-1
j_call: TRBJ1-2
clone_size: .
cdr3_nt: TGCGCCAGCAGCCAAGAGGTCGAGGACTATGGCTACACCTTC
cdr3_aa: CASSQEVEDYGYTF